This T cell receptor beta chain was identified in a study of blood T cell repertoires in COVID-19. Germline CDR1 MDHEN, CDR2 SYDVKM. This CDR3 has 13 residues. Under the authors' procedure: From reference gene primer amplification, estimates of nucleated cell counts were derived. Profiling relied on immunoSEQ multiplex PCR, and the TCRdb table lists in-frame clones only, not all of them. The V and J calls and clone size are taken from that table; D and trimming were inferred from the DNA. The table includes about 140,000 clones, 65% to 90% detected once. As regards this clone: A junction end diverges from the germline sequence, so it may reflect a read error.

This chain connects TRBV28 to TRBJ1-2; 7 nucleotides match TRBD1. The clonotype comes from a man aged 45 to 65 with acute or convalescent COVID-19. Sample: peripheral blood. For the CDR3, the DNA is TGTGCCAGCAGACTCCCGCCGGGACAGCAACTTGGCTTC. It yields the protein CASRLPPGQQLGF.